A single sample is the source of the 10 T cell receptor beta chains below, sequenced in a study of neurological immune-mediated disorders. One entry per CDR3 protein results from TCRdb running MiXCR on the 5' RACE reads. The sample records 35,000 to 40,000 distinct CDR3 sequences, roughly 7% being singletons. The sample comprised PBMCs. Every receptor here comes from a woman between 35 and 50 years old in good health.

This clonotype was counted many times. The genes are TRBV6-2 or TRBV6-3 and TRBJ2-5; D gene uncertain. The CDR3 is 11 amino acids. Germline-derived CDR1 and CDR2 are MNHEY and SVGEGT. V lost 2 bases and J 5 bases, leaving 3 bases between the germline ends. The CDR3 sequence: CASSYKETQYF. CDR3 coding DNA: TGTGCCAGCAGTTACAAGGAGACCCAGTACTTC.

This clonotype occurred many times. This sequence joins TRBV5-1 and TRBJ1-6; D is unclear. The CDR3 loop spans 15 amino acids. V was clipped by 4 bases and J by 8 bases, with 16 bases between them. Per the germline V gene, CDR1 is SGHRS and CDR2 is YFSETQ. DNA for the CDR3: TGCGCCAGCAGCCGCGCGGAGATTGGGGATTCACCCCTCCACTTT. Its protein is CASSRAEIGDSPLHF.

Many counts were recorded for this clonotype. The CDR3 bases are TGCAGTGCAGAGGGGGGGGCTAAAGCCAAAAACATTCAGTACTTC. Protein sequence: CSAEGGAKAKNIQYF. V and J are TRBV20-1 and TRBJ2-4, with D perhaps matching TRBD2 (7 bases). The CDR3 is made up of 15 amino acids. The germline CDR1 and CDR2 sequences are DFQATT and SNEGSKA (reference sequence). Between the trimmed V and J ends, which lost 6 bases and 0 bases, there was a span of 15 bases.

This clonotype was observed at least ten times. V and J are TRBV6-6 and TRBJ2-5; TRBD1 is a possible D gene (6 bases). Trimming left V 7 bases short and J 5 bases short, with 17 bases between. The CDR3 consists of 14 residues. Germline V gives CDR1 MNHNY, CDR2 SVGAGI (reference sequence). CDR3 nucleotides: TGTGCCAGCAACGTACAGGGTTCCTACGAGACCCAGTACTTC. Protein: CASNVQGSYETQYF.

V gene TRBV15 combines with J gene TRBJ1-5; D remains ambiguous. The CDR3 sequence is 13 residues long. Trimming pared 11 bases from V and 1 base from J, leaving 12 bases between. Germline loops: CDR1 LNHNV, CDR2 YYDKDF (reference sequence). The CDR3 is CASTDQSNQPQHF. CDR3 sequence (DNA): TGTGCCTCGACGGATCAGAGCAATCAGCCCCAGCATTTT.

In its sample, this clonotype was seen many times. The chain carries TRBV5-1 and TRBJ1-2; a possible D gene is TRBD1 (5 bases). The CDR3 consists of 12 residues. The germline V and J ends were trimmed by 4 bases and 4 bases, with 8 bases remaining between them. Germline V lookup: CDR1 SGHRS, CDR2 YFSETQ. CDR3 loop: CASSAGSYGYTF. The CDR3 DNA sequence: TGCGCCAGCAGCGCAGGGAGCTATGGCTACACCTTC.

This clonotype came up many times. V and J are TRBV24-1 and TRBJ2-3, with 9 bases identical to TRBD1. Trimming at V came to 8 bases and at J to 6 bases, leaving 8 bases not matched to a gene. Germline CDR1 reads KGHDR; CDR2 reads SFDVKD. The CDR3 length is 14 residues. Here the CDR3 reads CATTGTGLRDTQYF. The CDR3, as DNA: TGTGCCACCACCGGGACAGGGTTGAGGGATACGCAGTATTTT.

This clonotype was seen repeatedly, ten times or more. The genes are TRBV21-1 and TRBJ1-1. TRBV21-1 is annotated as a pseudogene. The CDR3 loop spans 13 amino acids. This CDR3 is CASLQAYAIEAFF. DNA for the CDR3: TGTGCCAGCCTGCAGGCCTACGCGATTGAAGCTTTCTTT.

This clonotype was counted many times. V is TRBV18 and J is TRBJ2-1; 7 positions agree with TRBD1. Germline V gene lookup returns CDR1 KGHSH and CDR2 LQKENI. The CDR3 is 13 residues long. V lost 2 bases and J lost 9; bases outside the gene matches: 4. The chain's CDR3 is CASSPTQGVEQFF. The CDR3 nucleotides are TGTGCCAGCTCACCAACTCAGGGGGTTGAGCAGTTCTTC. Drawing the rest from reference TRBV18 and TRBJ2-1, the complete variable domain is NAGVMQNPRHLVRRRGQEARLRCSPMKGHSHVYWYRQLPEEGLKFMVYLQKENIIDESGMPKERFSAEFPKEGPSILRIQQVVRGDSAAYFCASSPTQGVEQFFGPGTRLTVL.

This clonotype occurred many times. The chain couples TRBV5-6 to TRBJ2-3; maybe TRBD1 (5 bases). The ends were cut back, 5 bases at V and 5 bases at J, with 15 bases in the middle. CDR3 length: 14 amino acids. CDR1 is SGHDT and CDR2 is YYEEEE in the germline V gene. The DNA for the CDR3 is TGTGCCAGCAGTTCCCGGGCCCAGGGAGATACGCAGTATTTT. Residues: CASSSRAQGDTQYF.